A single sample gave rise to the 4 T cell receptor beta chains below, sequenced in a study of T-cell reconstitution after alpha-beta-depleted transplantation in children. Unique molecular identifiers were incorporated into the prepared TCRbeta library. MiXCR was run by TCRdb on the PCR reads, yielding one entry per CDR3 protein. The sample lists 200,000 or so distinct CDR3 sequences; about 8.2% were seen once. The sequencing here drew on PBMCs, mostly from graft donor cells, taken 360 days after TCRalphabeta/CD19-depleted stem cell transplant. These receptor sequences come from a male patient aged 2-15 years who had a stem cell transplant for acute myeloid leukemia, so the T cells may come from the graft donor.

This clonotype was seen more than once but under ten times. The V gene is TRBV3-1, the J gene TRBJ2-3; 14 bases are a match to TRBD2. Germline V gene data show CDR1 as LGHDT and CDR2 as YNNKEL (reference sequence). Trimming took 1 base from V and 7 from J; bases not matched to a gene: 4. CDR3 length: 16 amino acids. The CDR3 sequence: CASSQATSGGAYTQYF. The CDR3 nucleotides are TGTGCCAGCAGCCAAGCGACTAGCGGGGGGGCGTATACGCAGTATTTT.

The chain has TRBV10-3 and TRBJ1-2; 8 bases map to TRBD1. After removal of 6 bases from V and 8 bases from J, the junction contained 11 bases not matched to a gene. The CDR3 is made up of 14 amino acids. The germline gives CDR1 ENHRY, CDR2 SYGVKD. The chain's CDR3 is CAISRGRESEGYTF. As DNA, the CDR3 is TGTGCCATCAGCAGGGGGCGGGAGTCGGAAGGCTACACCTTC.

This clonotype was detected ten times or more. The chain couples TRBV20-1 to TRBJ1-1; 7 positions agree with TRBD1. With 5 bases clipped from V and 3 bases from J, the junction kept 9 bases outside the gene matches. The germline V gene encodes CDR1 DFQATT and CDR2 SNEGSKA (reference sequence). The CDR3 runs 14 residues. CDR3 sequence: CSAPRGQAYTEAFF. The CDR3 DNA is TGCAGTGCTCCTCGCGGACAGGCTTACACTGAAGCTTTCTTT.

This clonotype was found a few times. The chain's CDR3 is CATSRDFVGNGGGELFF. As DNA, the CDR3 is TGTGCCACCAGCAGAGATTTCGTAGGGAATGGTGGCGGGGAGCTGTTTTTT. The rearrangement joins TRBV15 to TRBJ2-2; no clear D gene. The CDR3 totals 17 residues. CDR1 is LNHNV and CDR2 is YYDKDF in the germline V gene (reference sequence). V lost 0 bases and J lost 7, with 18 bases in between.